One T cell receptor beta chain is described in this entry. CDR3 size: 13 residues. The J segment lost 7 bases and the V segment lost 3 bases, leaving 7 bases of the junction unmatched. The germline gives CDR1 SGHRS, CDR2 YFSETQ. TCRbeta library preparation incorporated unique molecular identifiers. TCRdb re-analysed the PCR reads in MiXCR, keeping a single row per CDR3 protein. The sample includes 580,000 or so distinct CDR3 sequences, more than 20% of them seen just once. This sample is drawn from a study of T-cell reconstitution after alpha-beta-depleted transplantation in children. The sequences come from PBMCs, mostly from graft donor cells, collected 360 days after TCRalphabeta/CD19-depleted stem cell transplant. This receptor was identified in a boy in the first two years of life who had a stem cell transplant for acute myeloid leukemia, so the T cells may come from the graft donor. The rearrangement links TRBV5-1 to TRBJ2-7; 7 bases map to TRBD1. The DNA for the CDR3 is TGCGCCAGCAGCTCCGGAAGGGGGCAAGAGCAGTACTTC. Amino acid sequence: CASSSGRGQEQYF. The whole variable domain, remainder taken from reference TRBV5-1 and TRBJ2-7, is KAGVTQTPRYLIKTRGQQVTLSCSPISGHRSVSWYQQTPGQGLQFLFEYFSETQRNKGNFPGRFSGRQFSNSRSEMNVSTLELGDSALYLCASSSGRGQEQYFGPGTRLTVT.